A selection of T cell receptor beta chains follows, all from one sample in a study of blood T cells in healthy people across ages. One entry per CDR3 protein results from TCRdb running MiXCR on the 5' RACE reads. Found here are about 800,000 distinct CDR3 sequences, 20% to 25% of them singletons; the top ten hold more than 3%. These same data were also listed under a study on T cells of mothers and their children.

What was sequenced was blood. The receptors here all came from a boy younger than 18 in good health. Both conserved end residues are part of each CDR3. Rows may omit the clone size; those that give it use once, few, many or a size class.

clone_size,cdr3_length,j_call,v_call,cdr3_aa
NA,15,TRBJ2-1,TRBV15,CATSFQGSAYNEQFF
NA,15,TRBJ1-1,TRBV12-3/TRBV12-4,CASSFGVRGLTEAFF
NA,16,TRBJ2-3,TRBV5-5,CASSLILSRGADTQYF
few,18,TRBJ2-2,TRBV6-1,CASSPLGLAGGEMEELFF
NA,13,TRBJ1-1,TRBV5-1,CASSLGGTLEAFF
NA,13,TRBJ1-2,TRBV12-3/TRBV12-4,CATESGYGYGYTF
many,15,TRBJ1-1,TRBV12-3/TRBV12-4,CASSLGLQGESKAFF
NA,14,TRBJ1-5,TRBV20-1,CSAREQGNNQPQHF
few,15,TRBJ2-4,TRBV24-1,CATSDTGEAKNIQYF
few,13,TRBJ2-3,TRBV29-1,CSVDRAMADTQYF
few,15,TRBJ2-1,TRBV7-9,CASSPRIGLLDEQFF
once,16,TRBJ2-7,TRBV21-1,CASSKIPDRGVHEQYF
few,16,TRBJ2-4,TRBV11-1,CASRPGQGLAKNIQYF
NA,15,TRBJ2-3,TRBV12-3/TRBV12-4,CASSSTSGRTGAQYF
few,12,TRBJ1-1,TRBV25-1,CASSGGAAGAFF
NA,18,TRBJ2-4,TRBV11-2,CASSLGGNRAMTKNIQYF
NA,11,TRBJ1-4,TRBV29-1,CSVGAPEKLFF
NA,15,NA,TRBV5-1,CASSLGLAVSNEQFF